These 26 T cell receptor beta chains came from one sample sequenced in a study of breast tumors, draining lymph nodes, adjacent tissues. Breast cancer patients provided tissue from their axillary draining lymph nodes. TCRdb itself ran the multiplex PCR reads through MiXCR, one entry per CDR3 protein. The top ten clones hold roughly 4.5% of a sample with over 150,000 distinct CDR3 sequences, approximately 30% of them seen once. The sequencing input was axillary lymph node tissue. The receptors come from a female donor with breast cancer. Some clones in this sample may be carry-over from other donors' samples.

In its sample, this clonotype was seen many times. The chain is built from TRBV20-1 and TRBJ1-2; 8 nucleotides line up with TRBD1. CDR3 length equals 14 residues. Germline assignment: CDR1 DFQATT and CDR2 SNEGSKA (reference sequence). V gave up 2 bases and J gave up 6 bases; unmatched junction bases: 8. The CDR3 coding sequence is TGCAGTGCTAGACATCCAGGGGGACAGGATGGCTACACCTTC. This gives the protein CSARHPGGQDGYTF.

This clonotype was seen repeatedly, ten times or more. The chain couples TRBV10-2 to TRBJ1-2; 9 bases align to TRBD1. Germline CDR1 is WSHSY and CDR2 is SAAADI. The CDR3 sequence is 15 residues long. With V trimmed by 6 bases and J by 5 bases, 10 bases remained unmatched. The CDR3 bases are TGCGCCAGCAGAGGGAGGACAGGGGATAGGTATGGCTACACCTTC. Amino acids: CASRGRTGDRYGYTF.

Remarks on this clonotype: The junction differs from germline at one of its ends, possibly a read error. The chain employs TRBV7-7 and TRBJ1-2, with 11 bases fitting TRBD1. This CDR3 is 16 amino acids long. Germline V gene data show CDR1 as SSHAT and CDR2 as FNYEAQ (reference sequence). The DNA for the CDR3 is TGTGCTAGCAGCGCCTCCGGGACAGGGGGAATCTATGGCTACACCTTC. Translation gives CASSASGTGGIYGYTF.

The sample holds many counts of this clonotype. The CDR3: CAITSRPDTQYF. The DNA for the CDR3 is TGTGCCATCACTAGCCGCCCAGATACGCAGTATTTT. The chain couples TRBV10-3 to TRBJ2-3, with a tentative D call TRBD2 (5 bases). This CDR3 region has 12 residues. Trimming removed 7 bases from V and 4 bases from J, with 9 bases in between. Germline V gene data show CDR1 as ENHRY and CDR2 as SYGVKD.

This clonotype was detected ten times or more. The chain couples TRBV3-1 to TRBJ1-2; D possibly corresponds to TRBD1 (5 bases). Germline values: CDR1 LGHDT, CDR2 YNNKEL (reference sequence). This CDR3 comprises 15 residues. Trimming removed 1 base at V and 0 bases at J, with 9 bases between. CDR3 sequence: CASSQVGETNYGYTF. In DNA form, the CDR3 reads TGTGCCAGCAGCCAAGTGGGGGAAACTAACTATGGCTACACCTTC.

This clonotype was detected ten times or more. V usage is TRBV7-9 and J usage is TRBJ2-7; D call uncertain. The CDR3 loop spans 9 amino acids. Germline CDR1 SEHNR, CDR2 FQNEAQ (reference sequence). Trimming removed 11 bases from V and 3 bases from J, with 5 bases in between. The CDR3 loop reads CAWDYEQYF. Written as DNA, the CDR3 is TGTGCCTGGGACTACGAGCAGTACTTC.

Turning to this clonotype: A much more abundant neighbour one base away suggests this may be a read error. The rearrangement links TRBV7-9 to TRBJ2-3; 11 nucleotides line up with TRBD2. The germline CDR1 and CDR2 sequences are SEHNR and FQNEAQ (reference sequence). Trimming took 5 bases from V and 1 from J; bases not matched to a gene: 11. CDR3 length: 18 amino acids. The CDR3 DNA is TGTGCCAGCAGCCCCCGTGGTAGCGGGAGGGGGGGCACAGATACGCAGTATTTT. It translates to CASSPRGSGRGGTDTQYF.

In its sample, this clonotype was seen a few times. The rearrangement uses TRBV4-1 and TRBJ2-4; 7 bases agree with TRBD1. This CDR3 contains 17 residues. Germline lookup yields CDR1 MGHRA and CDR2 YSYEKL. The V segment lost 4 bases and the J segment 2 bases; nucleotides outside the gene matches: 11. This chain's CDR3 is CASSPWQTGNTKNIQYF. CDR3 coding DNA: TGCGCCAGCAGCCCCTGGCAGACAGGGAATACCAAAAACATTCAGTACTTC.

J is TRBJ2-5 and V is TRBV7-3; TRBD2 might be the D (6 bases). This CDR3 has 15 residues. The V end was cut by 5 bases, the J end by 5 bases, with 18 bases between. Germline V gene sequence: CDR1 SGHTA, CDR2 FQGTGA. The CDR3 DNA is TGTGCCAGCAGCCCCACTGGACTATCCGCGGAGACCCAGTACTTC. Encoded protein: CASSPTGLSAETQYF.

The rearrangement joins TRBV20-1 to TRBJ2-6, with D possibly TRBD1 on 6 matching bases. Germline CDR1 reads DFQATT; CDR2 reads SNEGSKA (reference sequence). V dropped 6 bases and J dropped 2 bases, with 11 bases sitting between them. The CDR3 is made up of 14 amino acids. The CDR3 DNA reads TGCAGTGCCCAAAAGGGGGCTGGGGCCAACGTCCTGACTTTC. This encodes CSAQKGAGANVLTF.

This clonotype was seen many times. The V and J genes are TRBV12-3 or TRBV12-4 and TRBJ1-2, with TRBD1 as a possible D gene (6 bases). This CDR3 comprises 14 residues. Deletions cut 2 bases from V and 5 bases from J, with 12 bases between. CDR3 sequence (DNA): TGTGCCAGCAGTTTATCGGCGGGGGCGTATGGCTACACCTTC. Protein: CASSLSAGAYGYTF.

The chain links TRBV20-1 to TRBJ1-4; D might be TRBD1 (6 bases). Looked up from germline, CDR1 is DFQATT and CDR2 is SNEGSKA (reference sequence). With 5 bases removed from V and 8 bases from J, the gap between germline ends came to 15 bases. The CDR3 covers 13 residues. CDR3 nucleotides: TGCAGTGCTTTAGCGGGAGGGGGGGAAAAACTGTTTTTT. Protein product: CSALAGGGEKLFF.

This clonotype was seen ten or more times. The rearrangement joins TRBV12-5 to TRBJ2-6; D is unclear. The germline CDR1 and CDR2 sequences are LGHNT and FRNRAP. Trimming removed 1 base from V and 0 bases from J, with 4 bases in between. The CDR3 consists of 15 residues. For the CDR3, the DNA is TGTGCTAGTGGTTTGGCCCTCTCTGGGGCCAACGTCCTGACTTTC. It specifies CASGLALSGANVLTF.

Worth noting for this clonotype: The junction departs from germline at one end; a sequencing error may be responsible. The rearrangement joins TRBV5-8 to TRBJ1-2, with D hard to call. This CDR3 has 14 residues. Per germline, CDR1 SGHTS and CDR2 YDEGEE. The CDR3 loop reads CAGSLEPLNYGYTF. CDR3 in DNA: TGTGCCGGCAGCTTGGAACCGCTAAACTATGGCTACACCTTC.

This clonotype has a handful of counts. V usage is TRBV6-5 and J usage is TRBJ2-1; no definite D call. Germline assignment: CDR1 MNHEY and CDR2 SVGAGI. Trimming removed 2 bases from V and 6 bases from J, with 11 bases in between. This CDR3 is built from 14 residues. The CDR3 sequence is CASSYGNIGNEQFF. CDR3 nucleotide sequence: TGTGCCAGCAGTTACGGGAATATAGGCAATGAGCAGTTCTTC.

CDR3 bases: TGTGCCATCACCCCGAGCAGGGACAGGGGGCAAGGAAAACTGTTTTTT. It is translated as CAITPSRDRGQGKLFF. The chain combines TRBV10-3 with TRBJ1-4; TRBD1 matches 12 bases. After removal of 7 bases from V and 10 bases from J, the junction contained 13 bases not matched to a gene. CDR1 and CDR2 (germline): ENHRY, SYGVKD. The CDR3 loop spans 16 amino acids.

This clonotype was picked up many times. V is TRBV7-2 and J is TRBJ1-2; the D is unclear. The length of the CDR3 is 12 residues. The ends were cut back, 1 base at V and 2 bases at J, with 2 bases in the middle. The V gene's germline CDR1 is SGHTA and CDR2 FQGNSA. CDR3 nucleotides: TGTGCCAGCAGCTTAGTCAACTATGGCTACACCTTC. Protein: CASSLVNYGYTF.

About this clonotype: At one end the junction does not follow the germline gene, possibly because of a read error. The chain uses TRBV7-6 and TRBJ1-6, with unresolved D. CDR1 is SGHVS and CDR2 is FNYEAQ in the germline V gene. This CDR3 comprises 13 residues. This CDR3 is CASSLRRNSPLHF. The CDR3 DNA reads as TGTGCCAGCAGCCTGAGGCGGAATTCCCCCCTCCACTTT.

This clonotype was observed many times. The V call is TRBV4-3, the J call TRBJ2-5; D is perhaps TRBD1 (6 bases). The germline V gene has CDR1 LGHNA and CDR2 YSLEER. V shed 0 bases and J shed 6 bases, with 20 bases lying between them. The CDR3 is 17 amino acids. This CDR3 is CASSQEGAPSLRKTQYF. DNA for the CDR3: TGCGCCAGCAGCCAAGAGGGGGCTCCGAGCCTTAGGAAGACCCAGTACTTC.

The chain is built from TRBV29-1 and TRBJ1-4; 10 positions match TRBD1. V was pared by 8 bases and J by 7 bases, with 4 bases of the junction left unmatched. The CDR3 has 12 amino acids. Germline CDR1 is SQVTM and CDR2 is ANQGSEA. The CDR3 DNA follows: TGCAGCCTGACAGGGGGCCGTGAAAAACTGTTTTTT. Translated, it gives CSLTGGREKLFF.

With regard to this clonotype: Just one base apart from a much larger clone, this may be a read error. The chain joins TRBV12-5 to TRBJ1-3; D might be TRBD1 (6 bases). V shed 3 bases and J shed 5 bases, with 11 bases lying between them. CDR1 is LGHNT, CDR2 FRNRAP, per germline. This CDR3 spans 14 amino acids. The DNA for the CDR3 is TGTGCTAGTGGTTTCGGGGGGGCCAGAAACACCATATATTTT. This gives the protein CASGFGGARNTIYF.

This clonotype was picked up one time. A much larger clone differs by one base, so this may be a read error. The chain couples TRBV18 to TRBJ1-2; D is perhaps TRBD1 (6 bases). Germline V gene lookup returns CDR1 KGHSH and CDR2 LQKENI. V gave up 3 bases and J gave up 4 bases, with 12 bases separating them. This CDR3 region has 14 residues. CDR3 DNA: TGTGCCAGCTCACCTTCGACAGGCATCTATGGCTACACCTTC. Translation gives CASSPSTGIYGYTF.

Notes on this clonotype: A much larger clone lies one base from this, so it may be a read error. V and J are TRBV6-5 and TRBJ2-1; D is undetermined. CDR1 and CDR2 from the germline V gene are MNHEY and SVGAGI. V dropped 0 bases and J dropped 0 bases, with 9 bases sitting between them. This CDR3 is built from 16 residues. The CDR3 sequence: CASSYSSPSSYNEQFF. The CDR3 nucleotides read TGTGCCAGCAGTTACTCGAGCCCTAGCTCCTACAATGAGCAGTTCTTC.

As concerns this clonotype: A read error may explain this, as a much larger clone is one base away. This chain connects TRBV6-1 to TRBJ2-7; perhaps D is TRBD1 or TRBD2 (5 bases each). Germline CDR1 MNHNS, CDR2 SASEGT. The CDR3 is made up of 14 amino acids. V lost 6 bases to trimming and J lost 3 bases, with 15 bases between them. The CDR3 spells CASSGTGPDYEQYF. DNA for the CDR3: TGTGCCAGCAGCGGAACGGGACCTGACTACGAGCAGTACTTC.

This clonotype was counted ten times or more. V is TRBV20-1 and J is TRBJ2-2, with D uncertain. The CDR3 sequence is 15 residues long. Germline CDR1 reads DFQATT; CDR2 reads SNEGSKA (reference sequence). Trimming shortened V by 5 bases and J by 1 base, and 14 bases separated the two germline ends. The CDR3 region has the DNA TGCAGTGCTCCGACCAGCCTTGGGAACACCGGGGAGCTGTTTTTT. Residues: CSAPTSLGNTGELFF.

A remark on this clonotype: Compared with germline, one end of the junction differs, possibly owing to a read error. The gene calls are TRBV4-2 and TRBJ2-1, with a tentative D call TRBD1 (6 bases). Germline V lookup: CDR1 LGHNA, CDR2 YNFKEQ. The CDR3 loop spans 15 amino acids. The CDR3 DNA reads TGTACCAGCAGCCAAGAGGCCAGGGGTTACAATGAGCAGTTCTTC. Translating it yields CTSSQEARGYNEQFF.